The sample holds a few counts of the clone carrying this TCR beta chain. The target antigen is unknown. Trimming stripped 5 bases from V and 0 bases from J, with 11 bases between. CDR3 length: 15 residues. Germline V CDR1 and CDR2: MNHEY, SVGAGI. These data originate in a study of T-cell memory formation after mild COVID-19. Study-wide background: Most TCR clusters belonged to a single donor.

General observations from the study: Contracting clones from day 15 to 85 showed balanced CD4/CD8; later expanders favored CD4+.

After 5'RACE with constant-segment primers, TCR alpha and TCR beta cDNA libraries carrying sample barcodes and UMIs were obtained. TCRdb recomputed calls from the 5' RACE reads with MiXCR, one row per CDR3 protein. The sample shows some 82,000 distinct CDR3 sequences, around 13% of them seen only once. The V call is TRBV6-5, the J call TRBJ2-1; the D gene is possibly TRBD1 (6 bases). Material for sequencing was PBMCs or a T cell subset sorted from them (not recorded which). The clonotype was recovered from a young man who had mild COVID-19 (a few samples of this study predate the infection). Cell type and time point are not known. CDR3 residues: CASSLQGSSYNEQFF. The DNA for the CDR3 is TGTGCCAGCAGTCTTCAGGGGTCCTCCTACAATGAGCAGTTCTTC.